Presented here are 30 T cell receptor beta chains from one specimen sequenced in a study of shared clonotypes between healthy human individuals. TCRdb's table, derived via immunoSEQ multiplex PCR, lists solely in-frame clones and lacks some. The data contain 650,000 to 750,000 clones, about three quarters of them singletons. Sequenced material: memory CD4+ T cells sorted from blood. The subset is: CD45RA-negative fraction. All receptors derive from a woman aged 30 to 39 in good health.

J is TRBJ2-7 and V is TRBV2, with 9 bases lining up with TRBD1. This CDR3 is built from 14 residues. Per germline, CDR1 SNHLY and CDR2 FYNNEI. Unmatched junction bases numbered 5, after V lost 5 bases and J lost 3 bases. The CDR3, as DNA: TGTGCCAGCAGTCCCCAGACAGGGGGCTACGAGCAGTACTTC. Encoded protein: CASSPQTGGYEQYF.

This clone was seen a few times. The V call is TRBV19, the J call TRBJ1-2; D is unresolved. Germline values: CDR1 LNHDA, CDR2 SQIVND (reference sequence). The CDR3 has 13 amino acids. V was shortened by 6 bases and J by 5 bases, with 13 bases between the two germline ends. The CDR3 region is CASSLDLRYGYTF. In DNA form, the CDR3 reads TGTGCCAGTAGCCTTGACCTCCGATATGGCTACACCTTC.

The chain carries TRBV7-9 and TRBJ1-5, with D perhaps TRBD1 (5 bases). V shed 1 base and J shed 4 bases, with 11 bases lying between them. The germline V gene has CDR1 SEHNR and CDR2 FQNEAQ (reference sequence). The CDR3 has 15 amino acids. The CDR3 coding sequence is TGTGCCAGCAGCTTAGGGGACGGGGGAAATCAGCCCCAGCATTTT. This sequence encodes CASSLGDGGNQPQHF.

The rearrangement joins TRBV5-1 to TRBJ2-1, with 11 bases matching TRBD2. V was clipped by 4 bases and J by 5 bases; unmatched bases: 5. The V gene's germline CDR1 is SGHRS and CDR2 YFSETQ. The CDR3 contains 15 residues. The CDR3 here is CASSRPLAGDNEQFF. The CDR3 DNA reads as TGCGCCAGCAGCAGGCCACTAGCGGGGGACAATGAGCAGTTCTTC.

J is TRBJ2-6 and V is TRBV19; D is unclear. This CDR3 contains 16 residues. The V end lost 7 bases, the J end lost 0 bases, and 13 bases lay between the germline ends. Germline CDR1 is LNHDA and CDR2 is SQIVND (reference sequence). The CDR3 DNA follows: TGTGCCAGTACCCTGTCGGCCAGCTCTGGGGCCAACGTCCTGACTTTC. This gives the protein CASTLSASSGANVLTF.

This chain uses TRBV4-2 with TRBJ2-3; D gene ambiguous. Germline V gene lookup returns CDR1 LGHNA and CDR2 YNFKEQ. V was cut by 3 bases and J by 0 bases, with 10 bases left in between. The CDR3 has 15 residues. The CDR3 reads CASSHADTSTDTQYF. The CDR3 nucleotides read TGTGCCAGCAGCCATGCAGATACGAGCACAGATACGCAGTATTTT.

CDR3 nucleotide sequence: TGTGCCAGCAGCCCTCGGACTAGCGGAGAGGGCGGGGAGCTGTTTTTT. Translating it yields CASSPRTSGEGGELFF. This chain connects TRBV5-4 to TRBJ2-2, with 10 bases matching TRBD2. The CDR3 is 16 residues long. Germline values: CDR1 SGHNT, CDR2 YYREEE (reference sequence). Trimming cost V 4 bases and J 7 bases; bases outside gene matches: 10.

This clone was picked up one time. The chain uses TRBV28 and TRBJ2-7; D is possibly TRBD1 or TRBD2 (5 bases each). Trimming removed 6 bases at V and 4 bases at J, with 25 bases between. CDR1 and CDR2 (germline): MDHEN, SYDVKM. The CDR3 runs 17 residues. DNA of the CDR3: TGTGCCAGCAGCCCCTACGTTGGGGGACGGGGAACTTACGAGCAGTACTTC. As protein: CASSPYVGGRGTYEQYF.

The chain combines TRBV13 with TRBJ2-7; D remains ambiguous. Germline lookup yields CDR1 PRHDT and CDR2 FYEKMQ (reference sequence). The CDR3 runs to 12 residues. V was shortened by 5 bases and J by 3 bases, with 8 bases between the two germline ends. CDR3 region: CASSRYNYEQYF. The CDR3 region has the DNA TGTGCCAGCAGCCGTTATAACTACGAGCAGTACTTC.

Concerning this clone: A read error may account for a junction end that differs from germline. The chain carries TRBV6-5 and TRBJ2-7; 9 bases map to TRBD1. The germline V gene has CDR1 MNHEY and CDR2 SVGAGI. The CDR3 has 14 residues. CDR3 sequence: CAISAGTGKDEQYF. CDR3 DNA sequence: TGTGCCATCAGTGCTGGGACAGGGAAGGACGAGCAGTACTTC.

This chain links TRBV6-6 with TRBJ2-1; the match to TRBD2 covers 7 bases. Trimming at V came to 0 bases and at J to 0 bases, leaving 2 bases not matched to a gene. The CDR3 has 16 residues. Per the germline V gene, CDR1 is MNHNY and CDR2 is SVGAGI (reference sequence). The CDR3 nucleotides are TGTGCCAGCAGTTACTCGGGCGGGAGCTCCTACAATGAGCAGTTCTTC. Amino acids: CASSYSGGSSYNEQFF.

The chain has TRBV25-1 and TRBJ2-7; weak D call: TRBD1 (5 bases). Germline assignment: CDR1 MGHDK and CDR2 SYGVNS. This CDR3 is 14 amino acids long. The V gene lost 2 bases and the J gene lost 1 base, with 9 bases spanning the gap. As DNA, the CDR3 is TGTGCCAGCAGTGAACCAACAGGTTCCTACGAGCAGTACTTC. Protein sequence: CASSEPTGSYEQYF.

In regard to this clone: This specimen includes other DNA sequences encoding the same CDR3. This chain links TRBV5-1 with TRBJ2-7; TRBD1 matches at 8 bases. The ends lost 4 bases at V and 0 bases at J; junction bases unmatched: 3. Germline CDR1 is SGHRS and CDR2 is YFSETQ. The CDR3 has 14 amino acids. The DNA of the CDR3 is TGCGCCAGCAGCCTACAGGGGGACTCCTACGAGCAGTACTTC. It yields the protein CASSLQGDSYEQYF.

The chain employs TRBV19 and TRBJ1-1; D gene ambiguous. In germline, CDR1 is LNHDA, CDR2 SQIVND (reference sequence). The CDR3 has 15 residues. V shed 7 bases and J shed 0 bases, with 15 bases lying between them. CDR3 amino acids: CASTEGSAMNTEAFF. CDR3 coding DNA: TGTGCCAGTACCGAGGGCTCAGCAATGAACACTGAAGCTTTCTTT.

The J gene is TRBJ2-1, the V gene TRBV2, with TRBD2 identical over 7 bases. The trim removed 7 bases at V and 12 bases at J, leaving 18 bases unmatched. Germline V gene lookup returns CDR1 SNHLY and CDR2 FYNNEI. This CDR3 contains 15 residues. CDR3 bases: TGTGCCAGCACCTTAGGGGTAGCGGGTCCAGCAAGGCAGTTCTTC. The encoded protein is CASTLGVAGPARQFF. The full variable domain, rest sourced from reference TRBV2 and TRBJ2-1, is EPEVTQTPSHQVTQMGQEVILRCVPISNHLYFYWYRQILGQKVEFLVSFYNNEISEKSEIFDDQFSVERPDGSNFTLKIRSTKLEDSAMYFCASTLGVAGPARQFFGPGTRLTVL.

This clone was picked up one time. The DNA for the CDR3 is TGTGCCAGCAGCCCAGAGGAGACAGGGGGCAGGAATGGCTACACCTTC. Protein sequence: CASSPEETGGRNGYTF. V gene TRBV7-2 combines with J gene TRBJ1-2; 10 bases match TRBD1. The V gene end was trimmed by 5 bases and the J gene end by 6 bases; junction bases not matched to a gene: 12. The CDR3 runs to 16 residues. Germline values: CDR1 SGHTA, CDR2 FQGNSA.

The CDR3 reads CASTQRLGGAYEQYF. In DNA, the CDR3 is TGTGCCAGCACTCAAAGACTAGGAGGAGCCTACGAGCAGTACTTC. The chain couples TRBV27 to TRBJ2-7; perhaps TRBD2 as D (6 bases). This CDR3 has 15 residues. V gave up 7 bases and J gave up 2 bases, with 18 bases separating them. Germline CDR1 and CDR2: MNHEY and SMNVEV (reference sequence).

The chain has TRBV19 and TRBJ1-5; 10 nucleotides align to TRBD1. The CDR3 has 14 residues. The junction had 6 bases not matched to a gene; V was cut back by 5 bases and J by 8 bases. The germline V gene encodes CDR1 LNHDA and CDR2 SQIVND (reference sequence). The CDR3 protein is CASSPGQGWEPQHF. CDR3 nucleotides: TGTGCCAGTAGTCCGGGACAGGGGTGGGAGCCCCAGCATTTT.

The chain couples TRBV27 to TRBJ1-5, with D tentatively TRBD1 (5 bases). The V and J ends lost 5 bases and 6 bases respectively, with 14 bases between them. Germline assignment: CDR1 MNHEY and CDR2 SMNVEV (reference sequence). This CDR3 has 14 residues. CDR3 sequence reads: CASSPSRTFQPQHF. Here the CDR3 DNA reads TGTGCCAGCAGTCCCTCCCGGACATTTCAGCCCCAGCATTTT.

V usage is TRBV5-1 and J usage is TRBJ2-2; D perhaps matches TRBD2 (6 bases). This CDR3 has 15 residues. CDR1 and CDR2 from the germline V gene are SGHRS and YFSETQ. Trimming pared 2 bases from V and 3 bases from J, leaving 11 bases between. This CDR3 reads CASSFGGIDTGELFF. The CDR3 DNA sequence: TGCGCCAGCAGCTTTGGCGGGATCGACACCGGGGAGCTGTTTTTT.

The chain is built from TRBV7-2 and TRBJ1-2; possibly TRBD1 for D (5 bases). Germline V lookup: CDR1 SGHTA, CDR2 FQGNSA. The CDR3 length is 14 residues. V was cut by 5 bases and J by 4 bases, with 14 bases left in between. CDR3 residues: CASSPAQGTYGYTF. Written as DNA, the CDR3 is TGTGCCAGCAGCCCAGCCCAGGGAACCTATGGCTACACCTTC.

The DNA of the CDR3 is TGTGCCAGCAGCAGCCAGGGATATGTCACTGAAGCTTTCTTT. Its translation is CASSSQGYVTEAFF. The J gene is TRBJ1-1, the V gene TRBV11-2; TRBD1 might be the D (5 bases). Germline assignment: CDR1 SGHAT and CDR2 FQNNGV. Trimming took 5 bases from V and 4 from J, leaving 14 bases between them. The CDR3 is 14 residues long.

The gene calls are TRBV6-1 and TRBJ2-3; tentatively, D is TRBD2 (5 bases). Per germline, CDR1 MNHNS and CDR2 SASEGT. This CDR3 is 12 amino acids long. V shed 6 bases and J shed 7 bases, with 11 bases lying between them. CDR3 DNA: TGTGCCAGCAGCTATGGACTGAATACGCAGTATTTT. Encoded protein: CASSYGLNTQYF.

The chain has TRBV7-6 and TRBJ1-5; D ambiguous. The V end lost 1 base, the J end lost 6 bases, and 13 bases lay between the germline ends. This CDR3 contains 15 residues. Germline V gene sequence: CDR1 SGHVS, CDR2 FNYEAQ. For the CDR3, the DNA is TGTGCCAGCAGCTTAGACGGCTTTCTTGGTCAGCCCCAGCATTTT. This encodes CASSLDGFLGQPQHF.

This chain links TRBV18 with TRBJ2-3; no definite D call. The V end lost 4 bases, the J end lost 2 bases, and 13 bases lay between the germline ends. The CDR3 runs to 15 residues. Germline CDR1 is KGHSH and CDR2 is LQKENI. CDR3 sequence reads: CASSRNSAFTDTQYF. The CDR3 bases are TGTGCCAGCTCACGCAATTCTGCGTTCACAGATACGCAGTATTTT. Using reference TRBV18 and TRBJ2-3 for the parts outside the CDR3, the full variable domain is NAGVMQNPRHLVRRRGQEARLRCSPMKGHSHVYWYRQLPEEGLKFMVYLQKENIIDESGMPKERFSAEFPKEGPSILRIQQVVRGDSAAYFCASSRNSAFTDTQYFGPGTRLTVL.

The J gene is TRBJ2-1, the V gene TRBV10-3; 9 bases line up with TRBD2. This CDR3 region has 16 residues. CDR1 is ENHRY and CDR2 is SYGVKD in the germline V gene. The ends lost 4 bases at V and 8 bases at J; junction bases unmatched: 12. CDR3 loop: CAISVKPSGGTDEQFF. For the CDR3, the DNA is TGTGCCATCAGTGTAAAGCCGAGCGGGGGGACGGATGAGCAGTTCTTC.

V gene TRBV9 combines with J gene TRBJ2-2; D is ambiguous. Per the germline V gene, CDR1 is SGDLS and CDR2 is YYNGEE. The CDR3 is 12 amino acids. Trimming stripped 1 base from V and 7 bases from J, with 5 bases between. The CDR3 DNA sequence: TGTGCCAGCAGCGTATATAACGGGGAGCTGTTTTTT. Protein sequence: CASSVYNGELFF.

The chain carries TRBV28 and TRBJ1-5; tentatively, D is TRBD1 (5 bases). Trimming took 8 bases from V and 2 from J, leaving 16 bases between them. CDR1 and CDR2 (germline): MDHEN, SYDVKM. This CDR3 contains 15 residues. CDR3 coding DNA: TGTGCCAGCGGCTCGTATAGGGACGGCAATCAGCCCCAGCATTTT. Encoded protein: CASGSYRDGNQPQHF. The full variable domain, its missing parts supplied by reference TRBV28 and TRBJ1-5, is DVKVTQSSRYLVKRTGEKVFLECVQDMDHENMFWYRQDPGLGLRLIYFSYDVKMKEKGDIPEGYSVSREKKERFSLILESASTNQTSMYLCASGSYRDGNQPQHFGDGTRLSIL.

The rearrangement joins TRBV29-1 to TRBJ1-1; D possibly corresponds to TRBD1 (6 bases). V was pared by 5 bases and J by 4 bases, with 14 bases between. This CDR3 comprises 13 residues. Per germline, CDR1 SQVTM and CDR2 ANQGSEA. DNA for the CDR3: TGCAGCGTTATAGACAGGAGAGGCACTGAAGCTTTCTTT. Amino acid sequence: CSVIDRRGTEAFF.

Remarks on this clone: Other DNA sequences within the sample encode an identical CDR3. The chain is built from TRBV25-1 and TRBJ2-1; no firm D call. V was cut by 4 bases and J by 3 bases, with 7 bases left in between. The CDR3 extends over 13 amino acids. Per the germline V gene, CDR1 is MGHDK and CDR2 is SYGVNS. The CDR3 DNA follows: TGTGCCAGCAGTGTCGGCAGCTACAATGAGCAGTTCTTC. Translated, it gives CASSVGSYNEQFF.